Listed here are 10 T cell receptor beta chains from one sample, sequenced in a study of cytomegalovirus exposure and HLA in healthy donors. It was with 60 Vbeta and 13 Jbeta primers that the PCR ran. Assay used: immunoSEQ multiplex PCR; TCRdb lists only in-frame clones, some missing. In the table there are around 160,000 clones, roughly 80% of which are singletons. The sample taken for sequencing was PBMCs. The receptor set was obtained from a man aged 45-65 years in good health and CMV-seropositive.

This chain joins TRBV5-1 and TRBJ1-3, with 7 bases lining up with TRBD1. Looked up from germline, CDR1 is SGHRS and CDR2 is YFSETQ. CDR3 length: 16 residues. V lost 3 bases and J lost 0; bases outside the gene matches: 6. As DNA, the CDR3 is TGCGCCAGCAGCTCGACAGGGACCCTCTCTGGAAACACCATATATTTT. Translated, it gives CASSSTGTLSGNTIYF.

Concerning this clone itself: The same CDR3 also results from other DNA sequences found in this sample. This chain joins TRBV27 and TRBJ2-7; 10 bases are shared with TRBD1. The length of the CDR3 is 14 residues. Trimming at V came to 2 bases and at J to 2 bases, leaving 0 bases not matched to a gene. Germline lookup yields CDR1 MNHEY and CDR2 SMNVEV (reference sequence). CDR3 DNA sequence: TGTGCCAGCAGTTTAGGACAGGGGGCCTACGAGCAGTACTTC. It encodes CASSLGQGAYEQYF.

This chain uses TRBV5-5 with TRBJ2-1; D gene ambiguous. Trimming took 0 bases from V and 2 from J, leaving 18 bases between them. The CDR3 extends over 18 amino acids. Germline-derived CDR1 and CDR2 are SGHKS and YYEKEE (reference sequence). The CDR3 DNA reads as TGTGCCAGCAGCTTGGCCAGTTTCTCGAGCGATACCTACAATGAGCAGTTCTTC. This sequence encodes CASSLASFSSDTYNEQFF.

The rearrangement uses TRBV27 and TRBJ1-1, with D unclear. The V gene lost 0 bases and the J gene lost 6 bases, with 11 bases spanning the gap. Germline V CDR1 and CDR2: MNHEY, SMNVEV (reference sequence). CDR3 length: 14 residues. Here the CDR3 DNA reads TGTGCCAGCAGTTTATCGGGCGCAGGCGCTGAAGCTTTCTTT. Translation gives CASSLSGAGAEAFF.

This rearrangement joins TRBV19 to TRBJ1-1; tentative D call: TRBD1 (6 bases). This CDR3 is 13 amino acids long. Trimming removed 5 bases at V and 6 bases at J, with 13 bases between. CDR1 LNHDA and CDR2 SQIVND come from the germline V gene (reference sequence). CDR3 coding DNA: TGTGCCAGTAGTTACCCAACAGGGCCTGAAGCTTTCTTT. This codes for CASSYPTGPEAFF.

The chain links TRBV9 to TRBJ1-6, with a possible D match to TRBD1 (6 bases). This CDR3 spans 13 amino acids. Germline V gene data show CDR1 as SGDLS and CDR2 as YYNGEE. Trimming removed 5 bases at V and 7 bases at J, with 10 bases between. The CDR3: CASRRQDNSPLHF. The CDR3 DNA reads TGTGCCAGCAGAAGACAGGACAATTCACCCCTCCACTTT.

V is TRBV9 and J is TRBJ1-5; 7 bases align to TRBD1. This CDR3 region has 15 residues. Germline V gives CDR1 SGDLS, CDR2 YYNGEE. Germline trimming cut 0 bases from V and 3 bases from J; bases unmatched to any gene: 3. CDR3 amino acids: CASSVEQGHNQPQHF. The CDR3 DNA is TGTGCCAGCAGCGTAGAACAGGGGCACAATCAGCCCCAGCATTTT.

The chain links TRBV15 to TRBJ2-7; 9 bases are shared with TRBD2. The CDR3 length is 18 residues. Germline V gene data show CDR1 as LNHNV and CDR2 as YYDKDF (reference sequence). Trimming removed 0 bases from V and 2 bases from J; junction bases left unmatched: 11. Here the CDR3 DNA reads TGTGCCACCAGCAGAGAGGGACTAGCAATACTACAAACCTACGAGCAGTACTTC. This codes for CATSREGLAILQTYEQYF.

This chain uses TRBV29-1 with TRBJ2-1; 8 bases line up with TRBD2. Germline CDR1 reads SQVTM; CDR2 reads ANQGSEA. The CDR3 spans 15 residues. The trim removed 1 base at V and 4 bases at J, leaving 6 bases unmatched. CDR3 in DNA: TGCAGCGTTGAAGTGTTATTAGCGGGGTACAATGAGCAGTTCTTC. This translates into CSVEVLLAGYNEQFF.

Details on this clone: At the DNA level, this CDR3 is encoded by other sequences in the same sample as well. The V call is TRBV5-6, the J call TRBJ1-5; tentative D call: TRBD1 (5 bases). V lost 1 base and J 6 bases, leaving 8 bases between the germline ends. Germline assignment: CDR1 SGHDT and CDR2 YYEEEE. The CDR3 length is 13 residues. CDR3 DNA: TGTGCCAGCAGCTTGCGGGGGTCTCAGCCCCAGCATTTT. It is translated as CASSLRGSQPQHF.